This TCR beta chain was sequenced in a study of T cell responses to AZD1222 COVID-19 vaccine. Profiling relied on immunoSEQ multiplex PCR, and the TCRdb table lists in-frame clones only, not all of them. This sample has about 83,000 clones, with around 85% found just once. The CDR3 totals 13 residues. The V end was cut by 8 bases, the J end by 0 bases, with 10 bases between. Germline loops: CDR1 LNHDA, CDR2 SQIVND (reference sequence). The sequence came from an adult who received the AZD1222 COVID-19 vaccine. V gene TRBV19 combines with J gene TRBJ1-1; D is possibly TRBD1 (5 bases). Material: peripheral blood, obtained 28 days after the second AZD1222 dose. The CDR3 here is CASQGLLNTEAFF. CDR3 DNA sequence: TGTGCCAGTCAGGGACTCCTGAACACTGAAGCTTTCTTT.